The 8 T cell receptor beta chains below all came from one sample that was sequenced in a study of T cells in Graves' hyperthyroidism and ophthalmopathy. The investigators amplified TCR beta CDR3 regions from RNA transcripts. The HTBI primer set drove a first-round RT-PCR of the TCR CDR3. TCRdb re-called the multiplex PCR reads through MiXCR, storing one row per CDR3 protein. The sample includes fewer than 600,000 distinct CDR3 sequences, 12% to 15% of them seen just once. Material: blood. The receptors here all came from a woman aged 40-49 years with Graves' hyperthyroidism.

This clonotype was counted only a few times. The chain is built from TRBV27 and TRBJ1-3; D is unresolved. V lost 5 bases, J lost 4 bases, and 15 bases lay in between. CDR3 length: 15 residues. Per germline, CDR1 MNHEY and CDR2 SMNVEV (reference sequence). The CDR3 DNA sequence: TGTGCCAGCAGTATTAACTTGGGGTCCGGAAACACCATATATTTT. This gives the protein CASSINLGSGNTIYF.

This clonotype was observed at least ten times. V is TRBV30 and J is TRBJ2-1, with D uncertain. This CDR3 has 13 residues. Trimming stripped 2 bases from V and 7 bases from J, with 12 bases between. Germline CDR1 is GTSNPN and CDR2 is SVGIG (reference sequence). CDR3 region: CAWSLGFGNEQFF. DNA for the CDR3: TGTGCCTGGAGTTTGGGTTTCGGGAATGAGCAGTTCTTC.

This clonotype was counted many times. This sequence joins TRBV20-1 and TRBJ2-1; D is possibly TRBD2 (6 bases). Germline V gene sequence: CDR1 DFQATT, CDR2 SNEGSKA (reference sequence). The V and J ends lost 0 bases and 4 bases respectively, with 13 bases between them. This CDR3 is 15 amino acids long. The CDR3 bases are TGCAGTGCTAGAGACCGGACTATTACTTACAATGAGCAGTTCTTC. Encoded protein: CSARDRTITYNEQFF.

The rearrangement joins TRBV19 to TRBJ1-1; TRBD1 agrees at 8 bases. V was clipped by 1 base and J by 4 bases; unmatched bases: 5. This CDR3 comprises 15 residues. Germline V CDR1 and CDR2: LNHDA, SQIVND (reference sequence). The CDR3 loop is CASSIAQGGSTEAFF. In nucleotides, the CDR3 is TGTGCCAGTAGTATAGCACAGGGGGGGAGCACTGAAGCTTTCTTT.

This clonotype came up many times. V is TRBV7-3 and J is TRBJ2-5, with TRBD1 identical over 7 bases. There are 14 residues in the CDR3. Germline V gene sequence: CDR1 SGHTA, CDR2 FQGTGA. V lost 5 bases and J lost 5; bases outside the gene matches: 8. The CDR3 loop is CASSRQGTGETQYF. CDR3 coding DNA: TGTGCCAGCAGCAGACAGGGTACAGGGGAGACCCAGTACTTC.

This clonotype appeared many times. V gene TRBV6-1 combines with J gene TRBJ1-2; 7 bases line up with TRBD1. The germline V gene has CDR1 MNHNS and CDR2 SASEGT. CDR3 size: 15 residues. V trimming: 5 bases; J trimming: 4 bases; junction bases outside the gene matches: 10. The CDR3 coding sequence is TGTGCCAGCAGTTATGCAAGTCGACAGGGCTATGGCTACACCTTC. It encodes CASSYASRQGYGYTF.

This clonotype was found many times. This rearrangement joins TRBV12-3 or TRBV12-4 to TRBJ2-1; either TRBD1 or TRBD2 may supply D (5 bases each). V lost 4 bases to trimming and J lost 4 bases, with 8 bases between them. This CDR3 region has 13 residues. CDR3 in DNA: TGTGCCAGCAGTTCGGGGCTGTACAATGAGCAGTTCTTC. Its protein product is CASSSGLYNEQFF.

This clonotype was found a few times. A read error may produce the germline difference seen at one junction end. The gene calls are TRBV7-9 and TRBJ2-2; D is uncertain. Germline CDR1 is SEHNR and CDR2 is FQNEAQ (reference sequence). This CDR3 comprises 15 residues. The CDR3 spells CASSLVAANTEELFF. The CDR3 coding sequence is TGTGCCAGCAGCTTAGTGGCAGCGAACACCGAGGAGCTGTTTTTT.